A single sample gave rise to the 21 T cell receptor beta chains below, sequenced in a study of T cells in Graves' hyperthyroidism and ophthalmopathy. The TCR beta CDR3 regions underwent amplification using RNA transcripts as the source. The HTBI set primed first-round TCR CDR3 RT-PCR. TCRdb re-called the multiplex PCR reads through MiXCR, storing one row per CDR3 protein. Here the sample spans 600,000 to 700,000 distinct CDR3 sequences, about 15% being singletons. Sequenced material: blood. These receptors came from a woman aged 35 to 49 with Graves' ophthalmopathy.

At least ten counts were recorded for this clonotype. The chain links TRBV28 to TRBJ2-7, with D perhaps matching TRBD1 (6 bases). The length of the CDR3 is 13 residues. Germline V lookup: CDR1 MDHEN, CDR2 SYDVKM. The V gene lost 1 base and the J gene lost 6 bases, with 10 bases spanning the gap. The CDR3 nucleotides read TGTGCCAGCAGTTTATCGGGACAACGCGAGCAGTACTTC. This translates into CASSLSGQREQYF.

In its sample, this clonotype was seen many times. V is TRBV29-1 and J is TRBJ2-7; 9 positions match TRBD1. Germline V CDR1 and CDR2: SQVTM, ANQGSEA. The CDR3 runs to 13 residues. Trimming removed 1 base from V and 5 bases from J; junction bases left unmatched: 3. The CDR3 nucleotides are TGCAGCGTTGAAGTTACAGGGGGCAACGAGCAGTACTTC. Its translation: CSVEVTGGNEQYF.

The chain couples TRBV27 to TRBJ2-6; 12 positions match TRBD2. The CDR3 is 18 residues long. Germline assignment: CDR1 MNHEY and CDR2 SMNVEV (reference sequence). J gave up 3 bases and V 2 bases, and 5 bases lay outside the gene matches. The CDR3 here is CASSLRLAGVVGANVLTF. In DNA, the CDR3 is TGTGCCAGCAGTTTACGACTAGCGGGAGTTGTTGGGGCCAACGTCCTGACTTTC.

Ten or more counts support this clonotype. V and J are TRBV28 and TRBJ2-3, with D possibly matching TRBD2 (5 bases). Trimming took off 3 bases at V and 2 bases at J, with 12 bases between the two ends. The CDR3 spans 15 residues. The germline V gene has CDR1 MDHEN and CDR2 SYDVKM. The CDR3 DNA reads TGTGCCAGCAGTTTGCGGACCGGGGTCACAGATACGCAGTATTTT. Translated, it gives CASSLRTGVTDTQYF.

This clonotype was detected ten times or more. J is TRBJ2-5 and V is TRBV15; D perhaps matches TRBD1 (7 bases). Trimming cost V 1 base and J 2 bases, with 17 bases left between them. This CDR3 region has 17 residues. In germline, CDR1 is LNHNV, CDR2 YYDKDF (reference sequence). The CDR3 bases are TGTGCCACCAGCAGAGGGGCGGGGACAGCGAGGCAAGAGACCCAGTACTTC. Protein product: CATSRGAGTARQETQYF.

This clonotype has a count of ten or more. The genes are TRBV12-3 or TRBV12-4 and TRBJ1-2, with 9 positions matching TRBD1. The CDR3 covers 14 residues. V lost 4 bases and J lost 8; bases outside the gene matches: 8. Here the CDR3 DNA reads TGTGCCAGCAGTTCACAGGGGGCTTATCGAGGCTACACCTTC. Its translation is CASSSQGAYRGYTF.

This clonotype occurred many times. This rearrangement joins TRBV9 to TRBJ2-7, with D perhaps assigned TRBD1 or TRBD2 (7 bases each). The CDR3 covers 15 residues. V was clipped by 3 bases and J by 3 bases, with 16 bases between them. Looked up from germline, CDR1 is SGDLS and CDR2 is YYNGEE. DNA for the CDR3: TGTGCCAGCAGCGCAGGGGGGGGACAGCTCTACGAGCAGTACTTC. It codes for CASSAGGGQLYEQYF.

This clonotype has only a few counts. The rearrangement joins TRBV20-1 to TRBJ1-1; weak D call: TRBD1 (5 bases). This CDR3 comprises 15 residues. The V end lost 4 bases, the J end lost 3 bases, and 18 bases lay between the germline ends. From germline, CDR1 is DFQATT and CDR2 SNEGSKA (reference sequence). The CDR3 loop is CSAKLGPGLYTEAFF. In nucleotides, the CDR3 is TGCAGTGCTAAATTGGGGCCAGGGTTATACACTGAAGCTTTCTTT.

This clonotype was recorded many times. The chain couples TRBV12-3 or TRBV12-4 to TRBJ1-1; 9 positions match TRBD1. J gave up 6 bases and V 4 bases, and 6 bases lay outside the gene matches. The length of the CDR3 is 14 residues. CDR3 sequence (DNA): TGTGCCAGCAGTTACGCCGGGACAGGGTCTGAAGCTTTCTTT. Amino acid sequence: CASSYAGTGSEAFF.

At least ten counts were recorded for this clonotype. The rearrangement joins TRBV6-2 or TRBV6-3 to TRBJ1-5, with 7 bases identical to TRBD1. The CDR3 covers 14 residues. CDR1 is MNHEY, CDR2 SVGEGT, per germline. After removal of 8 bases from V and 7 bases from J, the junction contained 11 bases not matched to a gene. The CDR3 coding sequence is TGTGCCAGCGGATTTACAGGGGCGCAGCAGCCCCAGCATTTT. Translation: CASGFTGAQQPQHF.

CDR3 bases: TGTGCCAGCAGTTTCAGGGATAACATTCAGTACTTC. Translated: CASSFRDNIQYF. The V gene is TRBV27, the J gene TRBJ2-4; D might be TRBD1 (5 bases). The CDR3 sequence is 12 residues long. V was cut by 3 bases and J by 7 bases, with 7 bases left in between. Germline V lookup: CDR1 MNHEY, CDR2 SMNVEV (reference sequence).

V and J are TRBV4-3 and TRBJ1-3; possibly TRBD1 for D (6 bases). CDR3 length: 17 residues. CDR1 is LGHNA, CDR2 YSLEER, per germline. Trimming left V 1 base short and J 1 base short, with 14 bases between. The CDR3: CASSQAPTGISGNTIYF. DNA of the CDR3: TGCGCCAGCAGCCAAGCTCCGACAGGAATATCTGGAAACACCATATATTTT.

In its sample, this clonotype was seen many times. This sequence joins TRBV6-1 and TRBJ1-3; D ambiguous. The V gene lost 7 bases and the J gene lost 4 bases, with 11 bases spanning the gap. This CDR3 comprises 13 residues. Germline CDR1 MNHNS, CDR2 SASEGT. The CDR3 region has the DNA TGTGCCAGCACGTGGGCCCCAGGAAACACCATATATTTT. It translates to CASTWAPGNTIYF.

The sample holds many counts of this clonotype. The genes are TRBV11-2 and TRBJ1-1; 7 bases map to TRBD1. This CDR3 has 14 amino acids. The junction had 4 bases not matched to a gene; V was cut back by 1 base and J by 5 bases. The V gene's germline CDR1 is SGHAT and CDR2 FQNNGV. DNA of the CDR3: TGTGCCAGCAGCTTAGCAGGGGGAAGTACTGAAGCTTTCTTT. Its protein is CASSLAGGSTEAFF. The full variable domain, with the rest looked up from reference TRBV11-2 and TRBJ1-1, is EAGVAQSPRYKIIEKRQSVAFWCNPISGHATLYWYQQILGQGPKLLIQFQNNGVVDDSQLPKDRFSAERLKGVDSTLKIQPAKLEDSAVYLCASSLAGGSTEAFFGQGTRLTVV.

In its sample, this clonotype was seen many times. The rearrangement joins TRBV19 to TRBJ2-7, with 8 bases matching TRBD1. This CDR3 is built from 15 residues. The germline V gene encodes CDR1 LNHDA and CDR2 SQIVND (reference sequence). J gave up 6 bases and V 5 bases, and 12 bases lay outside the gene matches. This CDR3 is CASSVSTGAWGEQYF. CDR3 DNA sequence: TGTGCCAGTAGTGTGTCGACAGGGGCATGGGGCGAGCAGTACTTC.

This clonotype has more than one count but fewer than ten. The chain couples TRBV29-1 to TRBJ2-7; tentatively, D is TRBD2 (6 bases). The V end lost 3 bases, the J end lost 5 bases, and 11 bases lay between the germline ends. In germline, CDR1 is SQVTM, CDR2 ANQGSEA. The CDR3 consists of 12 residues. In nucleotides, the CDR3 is TGCAGCGTTGAGGGCGGGGAGGACGAGCAGTACTTC. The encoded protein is CSVEGGEDEQYF.

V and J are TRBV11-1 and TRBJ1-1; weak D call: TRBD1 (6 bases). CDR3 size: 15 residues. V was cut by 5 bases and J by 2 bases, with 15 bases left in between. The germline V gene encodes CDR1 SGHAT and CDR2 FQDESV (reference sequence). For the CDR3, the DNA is TGTGCCAGCAGCACCACCGGGACACTTAACACTGAAGCTTTCTTT. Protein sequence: CASSTTGTLNTEAFF.

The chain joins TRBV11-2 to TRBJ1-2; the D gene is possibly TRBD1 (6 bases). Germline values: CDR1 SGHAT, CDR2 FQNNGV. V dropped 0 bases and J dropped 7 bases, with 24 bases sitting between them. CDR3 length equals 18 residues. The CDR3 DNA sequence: TGTGCCAGCAGCTTAGATCTTAGTAGCGGACAGAAGGCTACTGGCTACACCTTC. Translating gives CASSLDLSSGQKATGYTF.

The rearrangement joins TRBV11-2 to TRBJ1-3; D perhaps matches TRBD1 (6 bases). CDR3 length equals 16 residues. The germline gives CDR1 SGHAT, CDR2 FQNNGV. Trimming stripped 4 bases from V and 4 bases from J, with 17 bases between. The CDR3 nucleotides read TGTGCCAGCAGCTCAGTGGGGCGGGGGACAGGAAACACCATATATTTT. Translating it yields CASSSVGRGTGNTIYF.

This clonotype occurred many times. The DNA of the CDR3 is TGCGCCAGCAGCCACACCACAGCTACGAACACTGAAGCTTTCTTT. This sequence encodes CASSHTTATNTEAFF. J is TRBJ1-1 and V is TRBV4-3, with D hard to call. This CDR3 has 15 residues. CDR1 and CDR2 from the germline V gene are LGHNA and YSLEER. V lost 3 bases and J 1 base, leaving 12 bases between the germline ends.

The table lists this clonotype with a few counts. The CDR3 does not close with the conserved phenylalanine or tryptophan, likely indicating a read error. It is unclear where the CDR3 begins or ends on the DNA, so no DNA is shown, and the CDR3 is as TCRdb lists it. The CDR3 region is CASSLGTGGWADS. J is TRBJ1-1 and V is TRBV7-2; TRBD1, the table's D call, lacks a check against the DNA. Germline V gene sequence: CDR1 SGHTA, CDR2 FQGNSA. With termini counted, the CDR3 has 13 amino acids.